The subject of this entry is one T cell receptor beta chain. The CDR3 consists of 14 residues. The J segment lost 6 bases and the V segment lost 5 bases, leaving 6 bases of the junction unmatched. Looked up from germline, CDR1 is LNHNV and CDR2 is YYDKDF (reference sequence). This entry belongs to a study of Graves' ophthalmopathy and Graves' hyperthyroidism. Study details: Hyperthyroidism counted as stable given no ophthalmopathy within 18 months of follow-up.

RNA transcripts were the source from which TCR beta CDR3 regions were amplified. Second-round multiplex PCR followed a first-round RT-PCR using HTBI primers. TCRdb re-called the multiplex PCR reads with MiXCR, one entry per CDR3 protein. This sample has roughly 1.1 million distinct CDR3 sequences, with 35% to 45% found just once. Hyperthyroidism patients, all newly diagnosed, had under 2 months' duration and ages of 18 to 65. The source material was peripheral blood or thyroid tissue (not recorded which). This chain links TRBV15 with TRBJ1-5; 8 bases fit TRBD1. This receptor was identified in an adult man with Graves' hyperthyroidism. The CDR3 protein is CATSPGGKRQPQHF. In DNA, the CDR3 is TGTGCCACCAGCCCAGGGGGCAAGCGTCAGCCCCAGCATTTT.